One and the same sample provided the 14 T cell receptor beta chains below, sequenced in a study of blood T cell repertoires in COVID-19. Here immunoSEQ multiplex PCR was the method, and the copy in TCRdb shows in-frame clones only, minus some. The sample consists of 140,000 to 150,000 clones, over 80% of them appearing once. Sequenced sample: PBMCs or T cells enriched from blood (not recorded which). The source is a woman aged 50 to 60 who had been exposed to COVID-19.

This chain uses TRBV19 with TRBJ2-3, with 8 bases identical to TRBD2. From germline, CDR1 is LNHDA and CDR2 SQIVND (reference sequence). After removal of 4 bases from V and 2 bases from J, the junction contained 8 bases not matched to a gene. The CDR3 is 16 amino acids. CDR3 sequence reads: CASSTSGLGITDTQYF. The CDR3, as DNA: TGTGCCAGTAGTACTAGCGGGTTGGGAATCACAGATACGCAGTATTTT.

V gene TRBV6-5 combines with J gene TRBJ2-3, with D uncertain. The CDR3 runs 12 residues. Trimming cost V 10 bases and J 3 bases, with 11 bases left between them. In germline, CDR1 is MNHEY, CDR2 SVGAGI. CDR3 amino acids: CATATDTDTQYF. Here the CDR3 DNA reads TGTGCCACCGCTACCGATACAGATACGCAGTATTTT.

The chain couples TRBV27 to TRBJ2-1; D possibly corresponds to TRBD1 (6 bases). The V gene's germline CDR1 is MNHEY and CDR2 SMNVEV (reference sequence). CDR3 length: 16 residues. Trimming left V 8 bases short and J 8 bases short, with 25 bases between. The CDR3 sequence: CASRRGWQGKSDEQFF. The CDR3, as DNA: TGTGCCAGCCGTCGCGGATGGCAGGGGAAGAGTGATGAGCAGTTCTTC.

CDR3 sequence reads: CASSLTWSGQPQHF. The CDR3 bases are TGTGCCAGCAGCTTAACCTGGTCCGGGCAGCCCCAGCATTTT. This chain links TRBV7-2 with TRBJ1-5; D remains unclear. The V end was cut by 2 bases, the J end by 7 bases, with 12 bases between. Per the germline V gene, CDR1 is SGHTA and CDR2 is FQGNSA. The CDR3 spans 14 residues.

The table lists this clone with a few counts. The chain combines TRBV5-1 with TRBJ1-2; D may be TRBD1 (6 bases). This CDR3 comprises 15 residues. Trimming removed 0 bases from V and 4 bases from J, with 13 bases in between. The germline V gene has CDR1 SGHRS and CDR2 YFSETQ. The CDR3 is CASSLEGLGAYGYTF. CDR3 nucleotide sequence: TGCGCCAGCAGCTTGGAGGGGCTGGGGGCCTATGGCTACACCTTC.

The gene calls are TRBV10-2 and TRBJ1-4; D might be TRBD1 (6 bases). The V and J ends lost 7 bases and 8 bases respectively, with 14 bases between them. This CDR3 is 13 amino acids long. The germline V gene has CDR1 WSHSY and CDR2 SAAADI. The CDR3 loop is CASTGGTKEKLFF. The CDR3 nucleotides read TGCGCCAGCACCGGGGGGACAAAAGAAAAACTGTTTTTT.

This clone occurred many times. The chain is built from TRBV2 and TRBJ2-5; perhaps TRBD2 as D (5 bases). Germline assignment: CDR1 SNHLY and CDR2 FYNNEI. The CDR3 consists of 13 residues. Trimming removed 6 bases at V and 1 base at J, with 9 bases between. CDR3 amino acids: CASRPGSQETQYF. CDR3 sequence (DNA): TGTGCCAGCAGGCCGGGATCCCAAGAGACCCAGTACTTC.

The V and J genes are TRBV24-1 and TRBJ2-3; 8 bases line up with TRBD2. The ends lost 6 bases at V and 6 bases at J; junction bases unmatched: 7. Germline assignment: CDR1 KGHDR and CDR2 SFDVKD. This CDR3 spans 14 amino acids. CDR3 sequence: CATSPAGTRDTQYF. CDR3 in DNA: TGTGCCACCAGTCCGGCAGGGACTAGGGATACGCAGTATTTT.

This clone was counted once. The chain combines TRBV5-4 with TRBJ2-5; TRBD1 matches at 8 bases. V dropped 5 bases and J dropped 2; count of bases not matched to a gene: 8. Looked up from germline, CDR1 is SGHNT and CDR2 is YYREEE (reference sequence). This CDR3 has 15 amino acids. The CDR3 coding sequence is TGTGCCAGCAGTGACCGGGACAGGCTGCAAGAGACCCAGTACTTC. It codes for CASSDRDRLQETQYF.

This chain joins TRBV5-1 and TRBJ1-1, with D perhaps matching TRBD1 (5 bases). This CDR3 contains 16 residues. V lost 0 bases and J 3 bases, leaving 15 bases between the germline ends. Looked up from germline, CDR1 is SGHRS and CDR2 is YFSETQ. DNA for the CDR3: TGCGCCAGCAGCTTGGTCCTGGCAGGGAGGGACACTGAAGCTTTCTTT. Amino acid sequence: CASSLVLAGRDTEAFF.

A single count supports this clone. The chain uses TRBV7-7 and TRBJ2-1; D unresolved. CDR1 is SSHAT and CDR2 is FNYEAQ in the germline V gene (reference sequence). There are 15 residues in the CDR3. Trimming left V 1 base short and J 0 bases short, with 7 bases between. The CDR3 DNA reads as TGTGCCAGCAGCTTAGTAGTTGGCTCCTACAATGAGCAGTTCTTC. Its protein is CASSLVVGSYNEQFF.

The V and J genes are TRBV9 and TRBJ2-3; 12 nucleotides line up with TRBD2. Germline lookup yields CDR1 SGDLS and CDR2 YYNGEE. This CDR3 is built from 17 residues. The junction had 8 bases not matched to a gene; V was cut back by 4 bases and J by 2 bases. CDR3 in DNA: TGTGCCAGCAGCCCCACAACTAGCGGGGGGTACACAGATACGCAGTATTTT. Encoded protein: CASSPTTSGGYTDTQYF. Full variable domain (missing parts from reference TRBV9 and TRBJ2-3): DSGVTQTPKHLITATGQRVTLRCSPRSGDLSVYWYQQSLDQGLQFLIQYYNGEERAKGNILERFSAQQFPDLHSELNLSSLELGDSALYFCASSPTTSGGYTDTQYFGPGTRLTVL.

V and J are TRBV27 and TRBJ2-7, with D perhaps TRBD2 (5 bases). The V gene's germline CDR1 is MNHEY and CDR2 SMNVEV (reference sequence). Trimming took 3 bases from V and 5 from J, leaving 11 bases between them. The length of the CDR3 is 13 residues. The CDR3 spells CASSLRVFHEQYF. For the CDR3, the DNA is TGTGCCAGCAGTTTGCGGGTTTTTCACGAGCAGTACTTC.

V usage is TRBV19 and J usage is TRBJ1-2, with D perhaps TRBD1 (6 bases). The V end lost 3 bases, the J end lost 4 bases, and 15 bases lay between the germline ends. This CDR3 contains 15 residues. Germline loops: CDR1 LNHDA, CDR2 SQIVND (reference sequence). The CDR3 DNA sequence: TGTGCCAGTAGTATCAGGGCAGGGGCGGGCTATGGCTACACCTTC. This encodes CASSIRAGAGYGYTF.